These 8 T cell receptor beta chains were all obtained from the same sample, sequenced in a study of control samples from healthy donors and cancer patients. Only in-frame clones appear in the TCRdb table, and some are missing; sequencing was by immunoSEQ multiplex PCR. Counted here are about 60,000 clones, approximately 85% occurring once; the ten biggest clones make up about 3.5%. Sequences were obtained from blood. Every receptor here comes from a middle-aged man in good health.

This rearrangement joins TRBV12-3 or TRBV12-4 to TRBJ1-1; no clear D. The CDR3 runs to 12 residues. The V gene lost 5 bases and the J gene lost 4 bases, with 8 bases spanning the gap. CDR3: CASSPRGTEAFF. DNA of the CDR3: TGTGCCAGCAGTCCCCGTGGCACTGAAGCTTTCTTT.

This chain links TRBV10-1 with TRBJ2-6; D not resolved. V lost 3 bases and J lost 0, with 9 bases in between. CDR1 is WNHNN and CDR2 is SYGVQD in the germline V gene (reference sequence). This CDR3 comprises 16 residues. The DNA for the CDR3 is TGCGCCAGCAGTGATGGCGAGCACTCTGGGGCCAACGTCCTGACTTTC. Protein: CASSDGEHSGANVLTF.

The chain has TRBV5-1 and TRBJ2-3; a weak D match, TRBD1 (6 bases). The germline V gene encodes CDR1 SGHRS and CDR2 YFSETQ. CDR3 size: 13 residues. Trimming stripped 5 bases from V and 2 bases from J, with 9 bases between. The CDR3 nucleotides read TGCGCCAGCAGAGGACAGTTCACAGATACGCAGTATTTT. It encodes CASRGQFTDTQYF. The full variable domain, completed using reference TRBV5-1 and TRBJ2-3, is KAGVTQTPRYLIKTRGQQVTLSCSPISGHRSVSWYQQTPGQGLQFLFEYFSETQRNKGNFPGRFSGRQFSNSRSEMNVSTLELGDSALYLCASRGQFTDTQYFGPGTRLTVL.

This chain links TRBV6-6 with TRBJ1-2, with D perhaps matching TRBD1 (6 bases). This CDR3 comprises 14 residues. Trimming took off 6 bases at V and 0 bases at J, with 11 bases between the two ends. Germline CDR1 and CDR2: MNHNY and SVGAGI (reference sequence). Here the CDR3 DNA reads TGTGCCAGCAGGGGAGGGGGAGCTAACTATGGCTACACCTTC. This translates into CASRGGGANYGYTF.

The J gene is TRBJ1-1, the V gene TRBV12-5; weak D call: TRBD1 (6 bases). From germline, CDR1 is LGHNT and CDR2 FRNRAP. The CDR3 loop spans 12 amino acids. With 3 bases removed from V and 8 bases from J, the gap between germline ends came to 10 bases. The CDR3 DNA is TGTGCTAGTGGTTTAGCCACAGGGGAAGCTTTCTTT. Its translation: CASGLATGEAFF.

This sequence joins TRBV7-8 and TRBJ2-7; D uncertain. The CDR3 runs 14 residues. V was pared by 1 base and J by 2 bases, with 9 bases between. The germline V gene has CDR1 SGHVS and CDR2 FQNEAQ. The CDR3, as DNA: TGTGCCAGCAGCTTAGGAGGTATGGCCTACGAGCAGTACTTC. Protein product: CASSLGGMAYEQYF.

The chain is built from TRBV18 and TRBJ2-5; D is unclear. Germline V gene lookup returns CDR1 KGHSH and CDR2 LQKENI. V was clipped by 1 base and J by 1 base, with 1 base between them. The CDR3 has 12 amino acids. The CDR3 protein is CASSPRQETQYF. In DNA, the CDR3 is TGTGCCAGCTCACCACGCCAAGAGACCCAGTACTTC.

This clone was counted a few times. The rearrangement links TRBV4-1 to TRBJ2-5, with 8 bases fitting TRBD2. Germline V gene lookup returns CDR1 MGHRA and CDR2 YSYEKL. Losses at the gene ends were 0 bases for V and 4 bases for J; bases not matched to a gene: 10. This CDR3 has 17 amino acids. Written as DNA, the CDR3 is TGCGCCAGCAGCCAAGAAGGAGGCGGGAGGTCATCAGAGACCCAGTACTTC. Translating it yields CASSQEGGGRSSETQYF.